What follows are 2 T cell receptor beta chains derived from one specimen sequenced in a study of beta chain features in type 1 diabetes. Every bit of the isolated RNA underwent reverse transcription, so sequencing read expressed TCRB transcripts. Clones were read by immunoSEQ multiplex PCR, and TCRdb kept only the in-frame ones, dropping some. The table includes a few hundred thousand clones, approximately 14% detected once. Findings and limits, study-wide: Moderate yet significant TCRB CDR3 shortening was seen in Type 1 diabetes patients in all four CD4+ subsets.

These TCRs are of unknown antigen specificity. Sequencing used naive CD4+ T cells from blood. The source is a man aged 25 to 40 with type 1 diabetes.

This clone was seen repeatedly, ten times or more. The chain employs TRBV23-1 and TRBJ1-2; D unclear. TRBV23-1 qualifies as an ORF whose function is uncertain. The CDR3 is 12 residues long. The ends were cut back, 3 bases at V and 8 bases at J, with 10 bases in the middle. The CDR3 nucleotides read TGCGCCAGCAGTCACTCAGAATGGGGCTACACCTTC. Protein product: CASSHSEWGYTF.

This chain uses TRBV2 with TRBJ1-5, with 9 bases identical to TRBD1. The CDR3 extends over 15 amino acids. CDR1 and CDR2 (germline): SNHLY, FYNNEI. The V gene end was trimmed by 8 bases and the J gene end by 7 bases; junction bases not matched to a gene: 12. The chain's CDR3 is CASSPTTGGRQPQHF. DNA for the CDR3: TGTGCCAGCTCTCCCACGACAGGGGGACGACAGCCCCAGCATTTT.